Following are 14 T cell receptor beta chains from one sample sequenced in a study of beta chain features in type 1 diabetes. Of the isolated RNA, all was reverse transcribed, and so the sequenced material was expressed TCRB transcripts. The protocol was immunoSEQ multiplex PCR, while the TCRdb copy is restricted to in-frame clones and leaves out a portion. The repertoire has under 500,000 clones, 30% of them found once; the top ten carry around 0.065%. The sample taken for sequencing was naive CD4+ T cells from blood. These receptors all stem from a man in his late teens or twenties in good health.

The chain joins TRBV11-3 to TRBJ2-1, with unresolved D. The CDR3 loop spans 14 amino acids. Germline values: CDR1 SGHNT, CDR2 YENEEA. With 1 base removed from V and 6 bases from J, the gap between germline ends came to 10 bases. DNA for the CDR3: TGTGCCAGCAGCTTAGGGCCGAATACCAATGAGCAGTTCTTC. Translating gives CASSLGPNTNEQFF.

The V gene is TRBV9, the J gene TRBJ1-1, with a tentative D call TRBD1 (5 bases). Germline V gives CDR1 SGDLS, CDR2 YYNGEE. V was clipped by 6 bases and J by 0 bases, with 15 bases between them. CDR3 length equals 15 residues. The CDR3 region is CASTTLETVNTEAFF. CDR3 DNA sequence: TGTGCCAGCACCACTTTGGAGACAGTGAACACTGAAGCTTTCTTT.

The rearrangement links TRBV9 to TRBJ1-1, with a tentative D call TRBD1 (6 bases). This CDR3 is 18 amino acids long. The germline gives CDR1 SGDLS, CDR2 YYNGEE. Trimming cost V 0 bases and J 1 base, with 19 bases left between them. The CDR3 region has the DNA TGTGCCAGCAGCGTAGGTATCATGGGGACACCTACGAACACTGAAGCTTTCTTT. Its protein is CASSVGIMGTPTNTEAFF.

There are a few counts of this clone. The chain employs TRBV9 and TRBJ2-5; 12 bases are a match to TRBD2. CDR1 is SGDLS and CDR2 is YYNGEE in the germline V gene. The CDR3 is 14 amino acids. J gave up 4 bases and V 4 bases, and 2 bases lay outside the gene matches. The CDR3 DNA follows: TGTGCCAGCAGCCCGGGACTAGCGGGAGAGACCCAGTACTTC. Translating gives CASSPGLAGETQYF.

As to this clone: This CDR3 is also generated by other DNA sequences in the sample. V usage is TRBV7-2 and J usage is TRBJ2-3; 8 bases are shared with TRBD2. Germline-derived CDR1 and CDR2 are SGHTA and FQGNSA. The CDR3 runs to 14 residues. J gave up 0 bases and V 5 bases, and 1 base lay outside the gene matches. The CDR3 nucleotides are TGTGCCAGCAGCCCTAGCGGGAGCACAGATACGCAGTATTTT. This encodes CASSPSGSTDTQYF.

Concerning this clone: This same CDR3 is encoded by further DNA sequences in the sample. The CDR3: CAWSVSGGYGYTF. DNA of the CDR3: TGTGCCTGGAGTGTAAGCGGGGGCTATGGCTACACCTTC. The V call is TRBV30, the J call TRBJ1-2, with D possibly being TRBD1 (5 bases). Trimming took 0 bases from V and 4 from J, leaving 9 bases between them. Germline V gene sequence: CDR1 GTSNPN, CDR2 SVGIG (reference sequence). The CDR3 loop spans 13 amino acids.

A note on this clone: The sample holds other DNA sequences that translate to the same CDR3. This chain connects TRBV29-1 to TRBJ2-1; either TRBD1 or TRBD2 may fit D (5 bases each). The length of the CDR3 is 14 residues. The germline V gene encodes CDR1 SQVTM and CDR2 ANQGSEA. Between the trimmed V and J ends, which lost 4 bases and 10 bases, there was a span of 20 bases. In nucleotides, the CDR3 is TGCAGCGTTGGATGGGGTCAGAGGGGCAGCGAGCAGTTCTTC. This encodes CSVGWGQRGSEQFF.

This clone was detected a few times. V usage is TRBV7-2 and J usage is TRBJ2-7; 12 bases line up with TRBD2. J was trimmed by 5 bases and V by 3 bases; bases with no gene match: 5. CDR1 is SGHTA, CDR2 FQGNSA, per germline. The CDR3 length is 15 residues. The CDR3 DNA reads TGTGCCAGCAGCTTCTCGACTAGCGGGAGCCACGAGCAGTACTTC. Encoded protein: CASSFSTSGSHEQYF.

A remark on this clone: This sequence may be a read error, since a much larger clone differs from it by one base. The sample has other DNA sequences that encode this CDR3 too. The chain combines TRBV11-2 with TRBJ2-3; D uncertain. The CDR3 runs 12 residues. Germline CDR1 is SGHAT and CDR2 is FQNNGV. V lost 0 bases and J 3 bases, leaving 1 base between the germline ends. The CDR3 sequence is CASSLDTDTQYF. CDR3 DNA sequence: TGTGCCAGCAGCTTAGATACAGATACGCAGTATTTT.

This chain joins TRBV11-2 and TRBJ2-7; either TRBD1 or TRBD2 may fit D (5 bases each). V lost 2 bases and J 6 bases, leaving 11 bases between the germline ends. This CDR3 contains 13 residues. From germline, CDR1 is SGHAT and CDR2 FQNNGV. Written as DNA, the CDR3 is TGTGCCAGCAGCTTATTGGGGACGATCGAGCAGTACTTC. Amino acids: CASSLLGTIEQYF.

The CDR3 protein is CAAGQGTNTGELFF. The CDR3 DNA reads TGTGCCGCCGGACAGGGGACGAACACCGGGGAGCTGTTTTTT. J is TRBJ2-2 and V is TRBV28; 9 nucleotides line up with TRBD1. Germline-derived CDR1 and CDR2 are MDHEN and SYDVKM. Germline trimming cut 11 bases from V and 0 bases from J; bases unmatched to any gene: 4. The length of the CDR3 is 14 residues.

This clone was counted a few times. The same CDR3 can be traced to other DNA sequences in this sample. The chain recombines TRBV20-1 with TRBJ2-1; D might be TRBD1 (6 bases). The CDR3 is 11 amino acids. Trimming took off 3 bases at V and 7 bases at J, with 7 bases between the two ends. Germline values: CDR1 DFQATT, CDR2 SNEGSKA (reference sequence). DNA of the CDR3: TGCAGTGCTAGTACAGGGAATGAGCAGTTCTTC. Its translation is CSASTGNEQFF.

This clone was counted a few times. The J gene is TRBJ1-1, the V gene TRBV30; 10 bases agree with TRBD1. Germline V gene lookup returns CDR1 GTSNPN and CDR2 SVGIG (reference sequence). CDR3 length: 13 amino acids. V lost 5 bases and J lost 6; bases outside the gene matches: 6. CDR3: CAWGSGTGAEAFF. In nucleotides, the CDR3 is TGTGCCTGGGGCTCCGGGACAGGGGCTGAAGCTTTCTTT.

V is TRBV28 and J is TRBJ1-1; D ambiguous. Per germline, CDR1 MDHEN and CDR2 SYDVKM. Trimming took off 8 bases at V and 0 bases at J, with 7 bases between the two ends. The CDR3 consists of 12 residues. Here the CDR3 reads CASRRMNTEAFF. The DNA for the CDR3 is TGTGCCAGCCGGCGCATGAACACTGAAGCTTTCTTT.